The 8 T cell receptor beta chains below all came from one sample that was sequenced in a study of CD8+ T cells in alopecia areata. It was cDNA, reverse transcribed from extracted RNA, that served as the sequencing template. Clones were sequenced by immunoSEQ multiplex PCR, and TCRdb holds only the in-frame ones, with some missing. The profile shows about 200,000 clones, more than 55% of them singletons. The sample was CD8+ T cells sorted from blood. These receptors were taken from a human donor in good health.

This rearrangement joins TRBV2 to TRBJ2-3, with D hard to call. CDR3 length: 11 residues. V gave up 6 bases and J gave up 2 bases, with 3 bases separating them. Germline-derived CDR1 and CDR2 are SNHLY and FYNNEI. The CDR3 region is CASRNTDTQYF. As DNA, the CDR3 is TGTGCCAGCAGAAACACAGATACGCAGTATTTT.

This rearrangement joins TRBV4-1 to TRBJ1-2; TRBD1 aligns across 10 bases. V trimming: 3 bases; J trimming: 7 bases; junction bases outside the gene matches: 14. The CDR3 extends over 17 amino acids. Germline CDR1 MGHRA, CDR2 YSYEKL. The CDR3: CASSHASPGQGTVGYTF. CDR3 nucleotides: TGCGCCAGCAGCCACGCATCACCGGGACAGGGGACGGTTGGCTACACCTTC.

The chain carries TRBV7-9 and TRBJ1-2; TRBD1 aligns across 7 bases. V was pared by 3 bases and J by 4 bases, with 11 bases of the junction left unmatched. The germline CDR1 and CDR2 sequences are SEHNR and FQNEAQ (reference sequence). This CDR3 has 16 residues. The CDR3 reads CASSLGLEGAPYGYTF. The CDR3 DNA reads as TGTGCCAGCAGCTTGGGGCTGGAGGGGGCGCCCTATGGCTACACCTTC.

The CDR3 DNA follows: TGCGCCAGCAGCCAAGTATCTGGGGTCAAGGACACTGAAGCTTTCTTT. This gives the protein CASSQVSGVKDTEAFF. The V call is TRBV4-1, the J call TRBJ1-1, with no clear D. V was shortened by 1 base and J by 3 bases, with 15 bases between the two germline ends. The CDR3 runs to 16 residues. In germline, CDR1 is MGHRA, CDR2 YSYEKL.

The rearrangement links TRBV4-1 to TRBJ2-5; maybe TRBD2 (6 bases). The CDR3 spans 15 residues. Germline V gene sequence: CDR1 MGHRA, CDR2 YSYEKL. V lost 3 bases, J lost 3 bases, and 14 bases lay in between. CDR3 DNA: TGCGCCAGCAGCCACCGCGGACTAACCGAAGAGACCCAGTACTTC. Its protein product is CASSHRGLTEETQYF.

The V call is TRBV13, the J call TRBJ1-1; 9 nucleotides line up with TRBD1. Germline CDR1 and CDR2: PRHDT and FYEKMQ (reference sequence). V was pared by 4 bases and J by 1 base, with 4 bases of the junction left unmatched. This CDR3 contains 15 residues. The CDR3 DNA reads as TGTGCCAGCAGCTCTATGACAGGGGGGAACACTGAAGCTTTCTTT. Protein sequence: CASSSMTGGNTEAFF.

This clone was recorded once. The CDR3 loop is CASSLGDRGEAFF. Here the CDR3 DNA reads TGTGCCAGCAGCTTGGGGGACAGGGGTGAAGCTTTCTTT. J is TRBJ1-1 and V is TRBV5-6; TRBD1 matches at 10 bases. J lost 7 bases, V lost 0 bases, and 0 bases had no gene match. Per germline, CDR1 SGHDT and CDR2 YYEEEE. CDR3 size: 13 residues.

This chain joins TRBV29-1 and TRBJ2-7; D call uncertain. V was shortened by 5 bases and J by 2 bases, with 7 bases between the two germline ends. This CDR3 is built from 11 residues. Germline V gene data show CDR1 as SQVTM and CDR2 as ANQGSEA. CDR3 in amino acids: CSVRATYEQYF. The CDR3 DNA is TGCAGCGTTAGGGCAACCTACGAGCAGTACTTC.